A selection of T cell receptor beta chains follows, all from one sample in a study of blood T cell repertoires in COVID-19. Some clones are missing from TCRdb's copy, which holds only in-frame ones; the method was immunoSEQ multiplex PCR. The table records some 200,000 clones, 65% to 85% of them present only once. The sequencing sample was made of PBMCs or T cells enriched from blood (not recorded which). These receptors were collected from a woman in her thirties or forties with acute COVID-19. Both conserved end residues are part of each CDR3.

v_gene	len	CDR3aa
TRBV2	15	CASSEVAAGNSPLHF
TRBV13	16	CASSLVFVQGNTEAFF
TRBV18	16	CASSPRGTEGTDTQYF
TRBV27	13	CASSSRGTGELFF
TRBV7-9	15	CASSLSLLSGYGYTF
TRBV5-4	14	CASSLGASYYGYTF
TRBV5-4	11	CASSSQWEAFF
TRBV21-1	11	CARAQPQPQHF
TRBV7-2	15	CASSLVQGESYGYTF
TRBV12-3/TRBV12-4	12	CASSLSGNTIYF
TRBV27	13	CASSLPNYNEQFF
TRBV29-1	14	CSVVFGTANTEAFF
TRBV11-3	14	CASSFQGAYNEQFF
TRBV7-3	17	CASSPRVTSSGANVLTF
TRBV3-1/TRBV3-2	12	CASSHPRSPLHF
TRBV18	14	CASSPETAGNTIYF
TRBV11-2	14	CASSQRTANTEAFF
TRBV18	15	CASSNRQGEGEKLFF
TRBV6-1	15	CASSEAGLWQETQYF
TRBV4-2	16	CASSQGTNLAGAEQFF
TRBV7-6	17	CASSLVGQGYRGSPLHF
TRBV19	14	CASRDLTVYNEQFF
TRBV20-1	11	CSARTQQPQHF
TRBV20-1	18	CSASKPGQGAGGDTEAFF
TRBV10-3	16	CAISESMTGSNYGYTF
TRBV9	14	CASSVLAGAGELFF
TRBV12-3/TRBV12-4	13	CASSLVERYEQYF
TRBV7-6	15	CASSLVGDRVNEQFF
TRBV10-3	15	CAISDSGGAAQPQHF
TRBV28	13	CASSLEGTGQAFF
TRBV10-3	12	CAIRGAGTEAFF
TRBV28	16	CASSLTVASGSYEQYF
TRBV28	15	CASSLPPGAGNTIYF
TRBV2	15	CASSEVRTGVGEQYF
TRBV27	14	CASSRVTGVRGYTF
TRBV10-3	14	CAISVQGDRQPQHF
TRBV14	15	CASSQSSTYNSPLHF
TRBV15	17	CATSRDRQTDSNQPQHF
TRBV6-5	16	CASSFSGTGLNSPLHF
TRBV9	15	CASSVGTATQETQYF
TRBV23-1	17	CASSRSRPKGSNQPQHF
TRBV7-9	14	CASSLDRGVDEQFF
TRBV30	13	CAWSASGWTEAFF
TRBV2	13	CASSEWRAQPQHF
TRBV19	11	CASSLLTEAFF
TRBV11-2	15	CASSLERGPNYEQYF
TRBV28	12	CASSLSVNTIYF
TRBV5-1	12	CASSLWPTEAFF
TRBV19	13	CASKEGMGQPQHF
TRBV3-1/TRBV3-2	15	CASSQLDRNTGELFF
TRBV12-3/TRBV12-4	13	CASTAQGANGYTF
TRBV5-4	15	CASRLTGGQNYGYTF
TRBV14	15	CASSQDLRANSPLHF
TRBV29-1	14	CSVGLRVTPYEQYF
TRBV11-2	13	CASSSTRVETQYF
TRBV2	13	CASMRQGGQPQHF
TRBV12-1	21	CASSQKTPGLPGLATNEKLFF
TRBV5-1	15	CASSFREGHTGELFF
TRBV7-3	15	CASSLTDSGSETQYF